Reported below is one T cell receptor (beta chain). TCRdb keeps only in-frame clones here, not all; method: immunoSEQ multiplex PCR. The sample holds under 200,000 clones, about 93% seen once. This entry comes from a study of shared clonotypes between healthy human individuals. The overall study: Each donor contributed plates that comprised three CD4 naive, three CD4 memory, two CD8 naive and one CD8 memory.

Germline V gives CDR1 SGHNT, CDR2 YYREEE (reference sequence). The V end was cut by 0 bases, the J end by 5 bases, with 12 bases between. This CDR3 is built from 14 residues. This receptor was taken from a woman in her 30s in good health. Sequenced input: naive CD4+ T cells sorted from blood. Sample subset: CD45RA+ positively selected. V is TRBV5-4 and J is TRBJ2-7; D possibly corresponds to TRBD1 (5 bases). DNA for the CDR3: TGTGCCAGCAGCTTGGAACAGGCTCCCAACGAGCAGTACTTC. Protein sequence: CASSLEQAPNEQYF.